One sample yielded the 11 T cell receptor beta chains listed below, sequenced in a study of CD8 T cells in ankylosing spondylitis. TCRdb reprocessed the 5' RACE reads via MiXCR and lists one record per CDR3 protein. The sample has around 300,000 distinct CDR3 sequences, over 12% seen once. The material sequenced was blood, either unsorted or a sorted T cell fraction (not recorded which). The receptors stem from a male donor with ankylosing spondylitis or in good health (not recorded which).

The genes are TRBV30 and TRBJ1-2; 11 bases match TRBD1. The CDR3 has 13 amino acids. Per the germline V gene, CDR1 is GTSNPN and CDR2 is SVGIG (reference sequence). Germline trimming cut 0 bases from V and 12 bases from J; bases unmatched to any gene: 6. The CDR3, as DNA: TGTGCCTGGAGTGTACTGGACAGGGGGCCGGACACCTTC. This sequence encodes CAWSVLDRGPDTF.

The chain has TRBV2 and TRBJ2-5; no firm D call. The CDR3 sequence is 14 residues long. V lost 6 bases and J 5 bases, leaving 16 bases between the germline ends. The V gene's germline CDR1 is SNHLY and CDR2 FYNNEI. As DNA, the CDR3 is TGTGCCAGCAGGCCCGGGCCAGGCTGGGAGACCCAGTACTTC. Translation: CASRPGPGWETQYF.

This clonotype was detected only once. This rearrangement joins TRBV20-1 to TRBJ2-5, with 7 bases lining up with TRBD1. Unmatched junction bases numbered 5, after V lost 5 bases and J lost 2 bases. Germline loops: CDR1 DFQATT, CDR2 SNEGSKA (reference sequence). This CDR3 has 13 residues. The DNA for the CDR3 is TGCAGTGCTCTACAGGGGCCTCAAGAGACCCAGTACTTC. Its protein is CSALQGPQETQYF.

This clonotype was seen only a few times. This chain connects TRBV12-3 or TRBV12-4 to TRBJ2-6; no definite D call. The V gene lost 6 bases and the J gene lost 1 base, with 10 bases spanning the gap. The CDR3 length is 15 residues. The CDR3 nucleotides are TGTGCCAGCAGCCCACCCTCATCTGGGGCCAACGTCCTGACTTTC. Translation: CASSPPSSGANVLTF.

Only a few counts were recorded for this clonotype. J is TRBJ2-5 and V is TRBV3-1; D unclear. The CDR3 runs 17 residues. V lost 4 bases and J lost 4, with 22 bases in between. The germline V gene has CDR1 LGHDT and CDR2 YNNKEL (reference sequence). The chain's CDR3 is CASSPDQGPLSGETQYF. The CDR3, as DNA: TGTGCCAGCAGCCCCGACCAAGGACCCCTCTCCGGAGAGACCCAGTACTTC.

V is TRBV30 and J is TRBJ1-2; no reliable D call. V was clipped by 3 bases and J by 0 bases, with 5 bases between them. The CDR3 is made up of 12 amino acids. CDR1 is GTSNPN, CDR2 SVGIG, per germline (reference sequence). The CDR3, as DNA: TGTGCCTGGAGCGGGACTAACTATGGCTACACCTTC. Translating it yields CAWSGTNYGYTF.

There are a few counts of this clonotype. The J gene is TRBJ2-3, the V gene TRBV5-1; D is undetermined. Per germline, CDR1 SGHRS and CDR2 YFSETQ. CDR3 size: 15 residues. V lost 3 bases and J lost 3, with 14 bases in between. The CDR3 DNA reads as TGCGCCAGCAGCTCCCGAACCCACCGGACAGATACGCAGTATTTT. Its translation is CASSSRTHRTDTQYF.

The V and J genes are TRBV4-1 and TRBJ2-2; D possibly corresponds to TRBD2 (5 bases). Trimming left V 0 bases short and J 6 bases short, with 17 bases between. CDR3 length: 17 amino acids. Per germline, CDR1 MGHRA and CDR2 YSYEKL. CDR3 amino acids: CASSQDPLGRLAGELFF. The CDR3 DNA sequence: TGCGCCAGCAGCCAAGATCCCCTAGGGAGACTGGCCGGGGAGCTGTTTTTT.

This chain connects TRBV9 to TRBJ2-6; D uncertain. The CDR3 sequence is 14 residues long. Germline V gives CDR1 SGDLS, CDR2 YYNGEE. The V end lost 4 bases, the J end lost 8 bases, and 13 bases lay between the germline ends. The CDR3 DNA is TGTGCCAGCAGCCCCCGGACCGGAACCAACGTCCTGACTTTC. Translation: CASSPRTGTNVLTF.

At least ten counts were recorded for this clonotype. V is TRBV12-3 or TRBV12-4 and J is TRBJ1-5; weak D call: TRBD1 (5 bases). Trimming pared 4 bases from V and 2 bases from J, leaving 15 bases between. The CDR3 is 16 amino acids. This CDR3 reads CASSYSGGYGNQPQHF. DNA of the CDR3: TGTGCCAGCAGTTACTCCGGGGGGTATGGCAATCAGCCCCAGCATTTT.

This clonotype was seen a handful of times. The genes are TRBV18 and TRBJ2-5; TRBD2 might be the D (5 bases). CDR3 length equals 14 residues. V was cut by 0 bases and J by 6 bases, with 11 bases left in between. Germline-derived CDR1 and CDR2 are KGHSH and LQKENI. This CDR3 reads CASSPPTGMKTQYF. The CDR3 DNA sequence: TGTGCCAGCTCACCACCGACGGGAATGAAGACCCAGTACTTC.